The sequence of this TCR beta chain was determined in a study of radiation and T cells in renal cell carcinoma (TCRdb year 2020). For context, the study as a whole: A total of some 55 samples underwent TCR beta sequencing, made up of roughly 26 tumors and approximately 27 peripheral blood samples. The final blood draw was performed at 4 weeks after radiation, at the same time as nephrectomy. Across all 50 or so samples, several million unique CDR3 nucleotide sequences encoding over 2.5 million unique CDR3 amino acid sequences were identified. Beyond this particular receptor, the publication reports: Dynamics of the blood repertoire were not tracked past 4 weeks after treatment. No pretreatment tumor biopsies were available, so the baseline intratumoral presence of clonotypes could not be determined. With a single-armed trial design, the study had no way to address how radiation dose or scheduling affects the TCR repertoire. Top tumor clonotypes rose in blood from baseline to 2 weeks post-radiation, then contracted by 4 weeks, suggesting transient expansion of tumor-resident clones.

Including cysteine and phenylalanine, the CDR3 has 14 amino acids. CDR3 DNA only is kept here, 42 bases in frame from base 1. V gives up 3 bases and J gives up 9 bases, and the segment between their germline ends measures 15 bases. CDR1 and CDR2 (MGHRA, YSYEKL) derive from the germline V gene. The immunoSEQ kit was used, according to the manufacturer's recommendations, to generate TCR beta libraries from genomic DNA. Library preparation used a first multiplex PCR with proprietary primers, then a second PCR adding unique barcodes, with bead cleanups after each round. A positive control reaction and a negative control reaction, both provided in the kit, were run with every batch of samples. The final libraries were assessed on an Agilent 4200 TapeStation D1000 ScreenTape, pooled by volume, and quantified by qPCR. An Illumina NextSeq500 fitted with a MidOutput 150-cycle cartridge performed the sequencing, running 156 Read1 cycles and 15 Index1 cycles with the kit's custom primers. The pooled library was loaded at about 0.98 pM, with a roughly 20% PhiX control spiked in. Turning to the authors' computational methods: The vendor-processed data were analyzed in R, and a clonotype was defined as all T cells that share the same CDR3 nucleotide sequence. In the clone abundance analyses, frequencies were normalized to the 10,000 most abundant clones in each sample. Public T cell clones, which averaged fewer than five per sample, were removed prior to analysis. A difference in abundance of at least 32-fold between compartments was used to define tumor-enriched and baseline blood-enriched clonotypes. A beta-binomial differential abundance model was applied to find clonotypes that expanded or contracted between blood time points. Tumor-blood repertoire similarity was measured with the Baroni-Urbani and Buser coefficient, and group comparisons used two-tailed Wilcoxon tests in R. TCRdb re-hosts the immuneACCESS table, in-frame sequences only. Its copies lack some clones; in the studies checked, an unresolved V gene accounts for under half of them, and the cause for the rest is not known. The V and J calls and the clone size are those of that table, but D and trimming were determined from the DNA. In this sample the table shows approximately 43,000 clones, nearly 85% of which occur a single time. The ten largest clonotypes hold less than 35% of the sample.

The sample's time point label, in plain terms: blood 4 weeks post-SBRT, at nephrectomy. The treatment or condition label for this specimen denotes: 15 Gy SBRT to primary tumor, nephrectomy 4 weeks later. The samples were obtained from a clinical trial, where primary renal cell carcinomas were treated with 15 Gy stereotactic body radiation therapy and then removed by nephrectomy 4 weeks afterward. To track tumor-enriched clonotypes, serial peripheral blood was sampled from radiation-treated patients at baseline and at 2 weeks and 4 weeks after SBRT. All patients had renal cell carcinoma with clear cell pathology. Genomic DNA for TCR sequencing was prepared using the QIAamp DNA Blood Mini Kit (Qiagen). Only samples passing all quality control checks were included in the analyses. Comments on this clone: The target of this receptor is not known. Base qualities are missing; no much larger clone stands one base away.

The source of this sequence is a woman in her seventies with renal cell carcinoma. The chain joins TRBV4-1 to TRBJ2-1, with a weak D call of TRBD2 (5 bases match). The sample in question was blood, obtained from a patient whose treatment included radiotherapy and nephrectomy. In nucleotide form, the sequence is TGCGCCAGCAGCCACCCTCGGACTTCAAGTGAGCAGTTCTTC. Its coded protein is CASSHPRTSSEQFF.